This TCR beta chain appears in the sequencing data of a study of brain T cells in children with intractable seizures. Assay used: immunoSEQ multiplex PCR; TCRdb lists only in-frame clones, some missing. Counted here are roughly 120,000 clones, 94% occurring once; the ten biggest clones make up 3.5% to 4%. Notes on the study in general: Viral specificity was inferred only from CDR3 similarity; HCMV serostatus was unknown.

This CDR3 is built from 16 residues. After removal of 2 bases from V and 2 bases from J, the junction contained 2 bases not matched to a gene. The V gene's germline CDR1 is SGHNT and CDR2 YYREEE (reference sequence). As concerns this clone: Its target is not known.

The chain recombines TRBV5-4 with TRBJ2-3; 13 nucleotides agree with TRBD2. Here the sequenced sample was peripheral blood, taken at surgery. The TCR originated in a boy younger than two with hemimegalencephaly and intractable seizures. Here the CDR3 DNA reads TGTGCCAGCAGCTTAGGGACTAGCGGGGTCACAGATACGCAGTATTTT. It codes for CASSLGTSGVTDTQYF.